A selection of T cell receptor beta chains follows, all from one sample in a study of blood T cell repertoires in COVID-19. Data came from immunoSEQ multiplex PCR; TCRdb stores just in-frame clones and leaves some out. The sample shows approximately 69,000 clones, nearly 80% of them seen only once. Sequenced material: peripheral blood. The source of these receptors is a human donor in a cohort sampled during active COVID-19. Both conserved end residues are part of each CDR3. A D gene is named only where the DNA matches it firmly. The listing skips clone size in some rows; elsewhere it reads once, few, many or a size class.

TRBJ2-6 NA TRBV10-3 NA CAISESEGRSGANVLTF TGTGCCATCAGTGAGTCCGAGGGAAGGTCTGGGGCCAACGTCCTGACTTTC
TRBJ2-7 NA TRBV3-1/TRBV3-2 NA CASSQASRNEQYF TGTGCCAGCAGCCAAGCATCCAGAAACGAGCAGTACTTC
TRBJ2-4 NA TRBV6-1 TRBD2 CASSEAPPSGVSRGKNIQYF TGTGCCAGCAGTGAAGCGCCCCCTAGCGGGGTCTCCAGGGGCAAAAACATTCAGTACTTC
TRBJ1-1 NA TRBV5-1 NA CASSFGAETEAFF TGCGCCAGCAGCTTTGGGGCAGAGACTGAAGCTTTCTTT
TRBJ2-1 NA TRBV28 NA CASSPSSWYNEQFF TGTGCCAGCAGTCCTTCTAGCTGGTACAATGAGCAGTTCTTC
TRBJ2-7 NA TRBV15 TRBD2 CATSRGGSSYEQYF TGTGCCACCAGTCGGGGGGGGAGCTCCTACGAGCAGTACTTC
TRBJ2-7 NA TRBV6-6 NA CAIGTPDSYEQYF TGTGCCATCGGGACTCCGGACTCCTACGAGCAGTACTTC
TRBJ1-2 few TRBV4-2 NA CASSQPLGGVRGYTF TGTGCCAGCAGCCAACCTCTGGGAGGGGTACGAGGCTACACCTTC
TRBJ2-1 NA TRBV27 NA CASSRYNEQFF TGTGCCAGCAGCCGGTACAATGAGCAGTTCTTC
TRBJ1-6 NA TRBV19 TRBD1 CASSFPTGGMGSPLHF TGTGCCAGTAGTTTTCCGACAGGGGGTATGGGTTCACCCCTCCACTTT
TRBJ2-5 NA TRBV6-5 NA CASSFSVQETQYF TGTGCCAGCAGTTTCAGTGTCCAAGAGACCCAGTACTTC
TRBJ2-5 NA TRBV28 NA CASTTGRGVTQYF TGTGCCAGCACGACGGGCCGGGGAGTGACCCAGTACTTC
TRBJ1-2 NA TRBV5-1 NA CASSFHSYGYTF TGCGCCAGCAGCTTCCATAGCTATGGCTACACCTTC
TRBJ2-7 NA TRBV9 TRBD1 CASSAGQGPYEEQYF TGTGCCAGCAGCGCCGGACAGGGCCCCTACGAGGAGCAGTACTTC
TRBJ2-3 NA TRBV11-2 NA CASSVTGLGTQYF TGTGCCAGCAGCGTCACGGGACTCGGTACGCAGTATTTT
TRBJ2-5 NA TRBV28 NA CASSLWGGGQETQYF TGTGCCAGCAGTTTATGGGGGGGTGGCCAAGAGACCCAGTACTTC
TRBJ2-1 few TRBV19 TRBD2 CASSLPSSGPSYNEQFF TGTGCCAGTAGTCTTCCGTCTAGCGGGCCCTCCTACAATGAGCAGTTCTTC
TRBJ2-1 NA TRBV14 TRBD2 CASSQDGGTSIDNEQFF TGTGCCAGCAGCCAAGATGGCGGGACTAGCATCGACAATGAGCAGTTCTTC
TRBJ2-5 NA TRBV5-4 NA CASSFLQGLFQETQYF TGTGCCAGCAGCTTCCTACAGGGACTATTCCAAGAGACCCAGTACTTC
TRBJ1-1 NA TRBV3-1/TRBV3-2 TRBD1 CASSQGTGGGGTEAFF TGTGCCAGCAGCCAGGGGACAGGGGGCGGGGGCACTGAAGCTTTCTTT
TRBJ2-7 NA TRBV5-1 TRBD1 CASSRTGGDYEQYF TGCGCCAGCAGCAGGACAGGGGGGGACTACGAGCAGTACTTC
TRBJ2-7 NA TRBV5-6 TRBD1 CASSLRRTGRSTEQYF TGTGCCAGCAGCTTGAGAAGGACAGGGAGAAGTACCGAGCAGTACTTC
TRBJ2-1 NA TRBV6-5 NA CASSYPQGRGYNEQFF TGTGCCAGCAGTTACCCCCAGGGGAGGGGTTACAATGAGCAGTTCTTC
TRBJ1-2 few TRBV7-8 TRBD1 CASSTERRGQGSDGYTF TGTGCCAGCAGCACCGAGCGTAGGGGACAGGGATCGGATGGCTACACCTTC
TRBJ2-6 NA TRBV5-4 TRBD1 CASSSSTGTGFLSGANVLTF TGTGCCAGCAGCTCGTCGACAGGGACAGGCTTCCTCTCTGGGGCCAACGTCCTGACTTTC
TRBJ1-4 once TRBV18 NA CASSPLLTMAGSEKLFF TGTGCCAGCTCACCACTATTGACGATGGCAGGGTCTGAAAAACTGTTTTTT
TRBJ1-5 NA TRBV19 TRBD1 CASSNIGTGTSQPQHF TGTGCCAGTAGTAATATCGGGACAGGGACGAGTCAGCCCCAGCATTTT
TRBJ1-5 NA TRBV6-2/TRBV6-3 TRBD1 CASSSWTGPVGNQPQHF TGTGCCAGCAGTTCTTGGACAGGGCCAGTGGGCAATCAGCCCCAGCATTTT
TRBJ2-3 NA TRBV19 NA CASSSRRISTDTQYF TGTGCCAGTAGTAGCCGGAGGATAAGCACAGATACGCAGTATTTT
TRBJ1-1 NA TRBV10-2 NA CASSDRGNTEAFF TGCGCCAGCAGTGACAGGGGAAACACTGAAGCTTTCTTT
TRBJ1-6 NA TRBV4-1 NA CASSQESDSSYNSPLHF TGCGCCAGCAGCCAAGAGTCAGATTCCTCCTATAATTCACCCCTCCACTTT
TRBJ1-2 once TRBV5-1 NA CASSATAANYGYTF TGCGCCAGCAGCGCGACAGCTGCTAACTATGGCTACACCTTC
TRBJ1-5 NA TRBV5-1 NA CASSLGSQGQPQHF TGCGCCAGCAGCTTGGGGTCCCAGGGGCAGCCCCAGCATTTT
TRBJ2-3 few TRBV6-1 TRBD2 CASSEESSGRRYF TGTGCCAGCAGTGAGGAATCTAGCGGGAGACGGTATTTT
TRBJ1-1 NA TRBV27 NA CASAVKGDGTEAFF TGTGCCAGCGCAGTAAAGGGGGACGGTACTGAAGCTTTCTTT
TRBJ2-7 NA TRBV6-4 TRBD2 CASSASGYSYEQYF TGTGCCAGCAGTGCTAGCGGGTACTCCTACGAGCAGTACTTC
TRBJ2-7 NA TRBV28 NA CASRIQSSYEQYF TGTGCCAGCAGGATACAGTCCTCCTACGAGCAGTACTTC
TRBJ2-7 NA TRBV27 NA CASSRDRGLAGVNEQYF TGTGCCAGCAGCCGAGACAGGGGGCTAGCGGGAGTAAACGAGCAGTACTTC
TRBJ1-1 NA TRBV18 NA CASSPLGTMNTEAFF TGTGCCAGCTCACCCCTAGGGACAATGAACACTGAAGCTTTCTTT
TRBJ2-2 NA TRBV5-1 NA CASSPGTPNTGELFF TGCGCCAGCAGCCCCGGGACACCAAACACCGGGGAGCTGTTTTTT
TRBJ1-1 once TRBV12-3/TRBV12-4 NA CASTRSVTEAFF TGTGCCAGCACCAGGTCGGTCACTGAAGCTTTCTTT
TRBJ1-1 NA TRBV19 TRBD1 CASSTDRGRFTEAFF TGTGCCAGTAGTACGGACAGGGGAAGGTTTACTGAAGCTTTCTTT
TRBJ1-2 few TRBV4-1 TRBD1 CASSRVLDRGVYGYTF TGCGCCAGCAGCCGAGTTTTGGACAGGGGTGTCTATGGCTACACCTTC
TRBJ2-1 NA TRBV28 TRBD2 CASSGGTSIGPSYNEQFF TGTGCCAGCAGTGGGGGGACTAGTATCGGCCCCTCTTACAATGAGCAGTTCTTC
TRBJ1-1 NA TRBV28 NA CASTRRTAGNTEAFF TGTGCCAGCACCCGAAGGACAGCCGGGAACACTGAAGCTTTCTTT
TRBJ2-6 NA TRBV5-8 TRBD1 CASSGQGSGANVLTF TGTGCCAGCAGCGGACAGGGTTCCGGGGCCAACGTCCTGACTTTC
TRBJ2-6 NA TRBV2 NA CASSWTPSGANVLTF TGTGCCAGCAGTTGGACACCCTCTGGGGCCAACGTCCTGACTTTC
TRBJ2-7 few TRBV3-1/TRBV3-2 TRBD2 CASSLSGTSYEQYF TGTGCCAGCAGCCTATCCGGGACTAGCTACGAGCAGTACTTC
TRBJ2-5 NA TRBV28 TRBD2 CASYPTSGRETQYF TGTGCCAGCTACCCGACTAGCGGGAGGGAGACCCAGTACTTC
TRBJ1-1 NA TRBV6-5 NA CASRLSGNTEAFF TGTGCCAGCAGACTTTCGGGGAACACTGAAGCTTTCTTT
TRBJ2-7 NA TRBV12-3/TRBV12-4 NA CASRYSSYEQYF TGTGCCAGCAGGTATAGCTCCTACGAGCAGTACTTC
TRBJ2-7 NA TRBV21-1 NA CASSKADRESYEQYF TGTGCCAGCAGCAAAGCCGACAGGGAGTCCTACGAGCAGTACTTC
TRBJ2-1 NA TRBV10-3 NA CAISESEGGPSEQFF TGTGCCATCAGTGAGTCCGAGGGGGGGCCCAGTGAGCAGTTCTTC
TRBJ1-3 NA TRBV18 TRBD1 CASSTTAQGQGAGNTIYF TGTGCCAGCTCAACAACAGCCCAGGGACAGGGGGCTGGAAACACCATATATTTT
TRBJ1-5 few TRBV19 NA CASSIRGESQPQHF TGTGCCAGTAGTATACGGGGGGAGAGTCAGCCCCAGCATTTT
TRBJ1-6 NA TRBV11-3 TRBD1 CASSLGQGSPLHF TGTGCCAGCAGCCTAGGACAGGGGTCACCCCTCCACTTT
TRBJ1-5 NA TRBV2 NA CASSEASSGRGNQPQHF TGTGCCAGCAGTGAAGCTTCGTCAGGGCGGGGGAATCAGCCCCAGCATTTT